This T cell receptor beta chain was captured in a study of regulatory T cells in long-lasting Graves disease. Study-level background: Persistent Graves' disease required over 5 years of antithyroid drugs and positive TSH receptor antibodies.

Sequencing libraries for TCR beta were prepared with iRepertoire HTBI primers and Arm-PCR of CDR3 regions. TCRdb called the multiplex PCR reads again in MiXCR, with one record for every CDR3 protein. Of a few hundred thousand distinct CDR3 sequences listed, roughly 23% are singletons. This clonotype was recorded a few times. Its antigen is still unknown. Time point specified: persistent/refractory GD, antithyroid drugs over 5 years with positive TRAb. RNA extracted from PBMCs served as the sequencing template. The CDR3 extends over 17 amino acids. CDR1 LGHDT and CDR2 YNNKEL come from the germline V gene (reference sequence). V trimming: 2 bases; J trimming: 2 bases; junction bases outside the gene matches: 6. Study observations and caveats: Favored gene segments in persistent disease were TRBV28, TRBJ1-2 and TRBJ2-5.

Sequences were derived from peripheral blood mononuclear cells (PBMCs), sampled when the disease was refractory, from a patient treated with antithyroid drugs. V gene TRBV3-1 combines with J gene TRBJ2-6; 7 nucleotides agree with TRBD1. This receptor was taken from a woman aged 40 to 50 with Graves disease. For the CDR3, the DNA is TGTGCCAGCAGCCAATCACAGGGGAAAGCTGGGGCCAACGTCCTGACTTTC. Protein: CASSQSQGKAGANVLTF.